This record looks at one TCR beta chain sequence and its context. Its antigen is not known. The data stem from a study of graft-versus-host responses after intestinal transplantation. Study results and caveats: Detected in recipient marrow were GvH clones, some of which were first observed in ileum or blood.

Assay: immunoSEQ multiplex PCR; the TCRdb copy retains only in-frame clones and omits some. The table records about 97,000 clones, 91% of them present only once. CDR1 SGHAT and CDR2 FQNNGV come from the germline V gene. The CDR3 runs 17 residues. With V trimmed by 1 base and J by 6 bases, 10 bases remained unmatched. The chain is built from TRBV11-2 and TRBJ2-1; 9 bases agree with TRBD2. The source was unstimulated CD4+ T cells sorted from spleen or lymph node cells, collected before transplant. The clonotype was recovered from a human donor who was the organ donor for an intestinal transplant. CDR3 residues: CASSLASGLASRNEQFF. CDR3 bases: TGTGCCAGCAGCTTAGCTTCGGGACTAGCATCCCGCAATGAGCAGTTCTTC.